This T cell receptor (beta chain) was documented in a study of radiotherapy plus CTLA-4 blockade in lung cancer. About the study: With 25% to 40% of patients having disease control, objective responses were seen in roughly 18%. Notes on the study in general: Reported findings show early blood T cell clone dynamics, with interferon-beta, best predicted response. Blood TCR clones of tumor origin expanded after radiotherapy plus ipilimumab.

Those with chemo-refractory metastatic non-small-cell lung cancer were treated with focal radiation combined with CTLA-4 blockade using ipilimumab. The table came from immunoSEQ multiplex PCR; TCRdb's copy has only in-frame clones and leaves some out. The sample consists of 95,000 to 150,000 clones, around 89% of them appearing once. A word on this clone: The antigen remains undetermined.

The sequence derives from a human donor with non-small cell lung cancer that progressed on radiotherapy plus ipilimumab. The source was peripheral blood, collected from a patient treated with radiotherapy plus ipilimumab.

Here the CDR3 reads CASSLGGSRYEQYF. CDR3 DNA sequence: TGTGCCAGCAGCTTAGGAGGGAGTCGGTACGAGCAGTACTTC. The rearrangement links TRBV11-3 to TRBJ2-7, with TRBD2 as a possible D gene (5 bases). V was trimmed by 1 base and J by 4 bases, leaving 11 bases between them. CDR1 and CDR2 (germline): SGHNT, YENEEA. The CDR3 runs 14 residues.